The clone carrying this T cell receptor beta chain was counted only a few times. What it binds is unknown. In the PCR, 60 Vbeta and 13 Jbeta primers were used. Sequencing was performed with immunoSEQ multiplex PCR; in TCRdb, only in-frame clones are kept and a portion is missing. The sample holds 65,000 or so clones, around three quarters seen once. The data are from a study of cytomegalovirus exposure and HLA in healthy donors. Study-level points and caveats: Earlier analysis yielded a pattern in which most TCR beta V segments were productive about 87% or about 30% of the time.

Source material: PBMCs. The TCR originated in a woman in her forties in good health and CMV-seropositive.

CDR3 nucleotide sequence: TGTGCCAGCTCACAGGGAAAGCTTAATGGCTACACCTTC. Translation: CASSQGKLNGYTF. The V gene is TRBV5-4, the J gene TRBJ1-2; D may be TRBD1 (6 bases). The CDR3 is 13 residues long. V was shortened by 7 bases and J by 6 bases, with 16 bases between the two germline ends. Germline V gives CDR1 SGHNT, CDR2 YYREEE (reference sequence).